This TCR beta chain was captured in a study of blood T cell repertoires in COVID-19. At the level of the study: Samples taken during acute and convalescent COVID-19 were collected in the United States, Italy and Spain.

Sequencing was performed with immunoSEQ multiplex PCR; in TCRdb, only in-frame clones are kept and a portion is missing. The table includes 250,000 to 300,000 clones, roughly nine tenths detected once. Germline lookup yields CDR1 SNHLY and CDR2 FYNNEI. The CDR3 consists of 15 residues. V lost 5 bases to trimming and J lost 7 bases; unmatched junction nucleotides: 9. Sequenced sample: peripheral blood. The sequence was obtained from a woman aged 45 to 65 who had recovered from COVID-19. The chain has TRBV2 and TRBJ1-2, with 11 nucleotides matching TRBD1. The CDR3 protein is CASSSVGQGASGYTF. Here the CDR3 DNA reads TGTGCCAGCAGTAGTGTAGGACAGGGGGCTTCTGGCTACACCTTC. Filled out from reference TRBV2 and TRBJ1-2, the complete variable domain reads EPEVTQTPSHQVTQMGQEVILRCVPISNHLYFYWYRQILGQKVEFLVSFYNNEISEKSEIFDDQFSVERPDGSNFTLKIRSTKLEDSAMYFCASSSVGQGASGYTFGSGTRLTVV.